These 20 T cell receptor beta chains were all obtained from the same sample, sequenced in a study of cytomegalovirus exposure and HLA in healthy donors. 13 Jbeta primers and 60 Vbeta primers were used for the PCR. The assay was immunoSEQ multiplex PCR, and TCRdb's table has in-frame clones only and misses some. The repertoire holds more than 110,000 clones, with about 71% as singletons. The sample was PBMCs. Receptors were obtained from a woman in her sixties in good health and CMV-seropositive.

This clone was recorded a few times. The chain has TRBV5-6 and TRBJ1-4, with 8 bases that match TRBD1. CDR1 is SGHDT and CDR2 is YYEEEE in the germline V gene. The V and J ends lost 3 bases and 5 bases, in that order; junction bases with no gene match: 9. This CDR3 has 16 amino acids. The CDR3: CASSSIQGASNEKLFF. Here the CDR3 DNA reads TGTGCCAGCAGCTCGATTCAGGGGGCATCGAATGAAAAACTGTTTTTT.

V and J are TRBV6-5 and TRBJ1-5; TRBD1 might be the D (5 bases). CDR1 is MNHEY, CDR2 SVGAGI, per germline. V shed 5 bases and J shed 4 bases, with 12 bases lying between them. The CDR3 sequence is 14 residues long. CDR3 sequence: CASSPMSGNQPQHF. CDR3 DNA sequence: TGTGCCAGCAGTCCAATGTCAGGGAATCAGCCCCAGCATTTT.

The chain links TRBV7-9 to TRBJ2-1; 9 nucleotides align to TRBD2. The V and J ends lost 5 bases and 7 bases, in that order; junction bases with no gene match: 9. The CDR3 spans 15 residues. Germline values: CDR1 SEHNR, CDR2 FQNEAQ (reference sequence). The CDR3, as DNA: TGTGCCAGCAGCCTGGGTAGCGGGAGTGCAAATGAGCAGTTCTTC. Protein sequence: CASSLGSGSANEQFF.

For this clone: Sequence at one end of the junction differs from germline and may be a read error. The CDR3 DNA reads TGTGCCAGCAGTCAAGCTAATAGCAATCAGCCCCAGCATTTT. Translation gives CASSQANSNQPQHF. The rearrangement joins TRBV2 to TRBJ1-5, with D unresolved. Germline CDR1 and CDR2: SNHLY and FYNNEI. This CDR3 is 14 amino acids long.

This chain links TRBV19 with TRBJ1-5, with TRBD1 matching 7 bases. There are 14 residues in the CDR3. CDR1 and CDR2 (germline): LNHDA, SQIVND (reference sequence). J lost 0 bases, V lost 4 bases, and 0 bases had no gene match. CDR3 in amino acids: CASSNRGSNQPQHF. The CDR3 DNA follows: TGTGCCAGTAGTAACAGGGGTAGCAATCAGCCCCAGCATTTT.

The V gene is TRBV28, the J gene TRBJ2-5; D is perhaps TRBD2 (5 bases). This CDR3 contains 14 residues. V lost 5 bases to trimming and J lost 2 bases, with 12 bases between them. Looked up from germline, CDR1 is MDHEN and CDR2 is SYDVKM. DNA for the CDR3: TGTGCCAGCAGTCCGGCCGGGGTACAAGAGACCCAGTACTTC. Translated, it gives CASSPAGVQETQYF. Looking up the rest from reference TRBV28 and TRBJ2-5 gives the full variable domain: DVKVTQSSRYLVKRTGEKVFLECVQDMDHENMFWYRQDPGLGLRLIYFSYDVKMKEKGDIPEGYSVSREKKERFSLILESASTNQTSMYLCASSPAGVQETQYFGPGTRLLVL.

This chain connects TRBV6-1 to TRBJ1-5; D gene ambiguous. V lost 7 bases to trimming and J lost 5 bases, with 9 bases between them. The CDR3 covers 12 residues. Germline V lookup: CDR1 MNHNS, CDR2 SASEGT. The CDR3 loop is CASKSSDQPQHF. The CDR3, as DNA: TGTGCCAGCAAGTCCTCGGATCAGCCCCAGCATTTT.

This clone was seen more than once but under ten times. The rearrangement links TRBV5-1 to TRBJ1-2; 10 bases are shared with TRBD1. V was clipped by 2 bases and J by 7 bases; unmatched bases: 2. The CDR3 totals 13 residues. Germline V gene sequence: CDR1 SGHRS, CDR2 YFSETQ. The CDR3 reads CASSFGQGVGYTF. CDR3 sequence (DNA): TGCGCCAGCAGCTTCGGACAGGGGGTTGGCTACACCTTC.

The chain recombines TRBV11-2 with TRBJ2-1; TRBD1 aligns across 9 bases. This CDR3 contains 14 residues. The trim removed 4 bases at V and 6 bases at J, leaving 4 bases unmatched. Germline values: CDR1 SGHAT, CDR2 FQNNGV. In nucleotides, the CDR3 is TGTGCCAGCAGCTGGGACAGGGTCGGCAATGAGCAGTTCTTC. Its translation: CASSWDRVGNEQFF. Combining the CDR3 with reference TRBV11-2 and TRBJ2-1 gives the whole variable domain EAGVAQSPRYKIIEKRQSVAFWCNPISGHATLYWYQQILGQGPKLLIQFQNNGVVDDSQLPKDRFSAERLKGVDSTLKIQPAKLEDSAVYLCASSWDRVGNEQFFGPGTRLTVL.

The rearrangement uses TRBV7-9 and TRBJ1-3, with D possibly matching TRBD1 (6 bases). The CDR3 runs to 15 residues. Trimming cost V 5 bases and J 3 bases, with 14 bases left between them. Germline V gene data show CDR1 as SEHNR and CDR2 as FQNEAQ (reference sequence). CDR3 sequence: CASSGRGVYGNTIYF. CDR3 bases: TGTGCCAGCAGCGGCAGGGGTGTGTATGGAAACACCATATATTTT. The whole variable domain, filled in from reference TRBV7-9 and TRBJ1-3, reads DTGVSQNPRHKITKRGQNVTFRCDPISEHNRLYWYRQTLGQGPEFLTYFQNEAQLEKSRLLSDRFSAERPKGSFSTLEIQRTEQGDSAMYLCASSGRGVYGNTIYFGEGSWLTVV.

J is TRBJ2-5 and V is TRBV28; 10 nucleotides line up with TRBD2. Per germline, CDR1 MDHEN and CDR2 SYDVKM. The length of the CDR3 is 15 residues. With 2 bases clipped from V and 5 bases from J, the junction kept 5 bases outside the gene matches. The CDR3 nucleotides read TGTGCCAGCAGTTTACGTCTAGCGGGAGTTGAGACCCAGTACTTC. This gives the protein CASSLRLAGVETQYF.

The chain employs TRBV11-2 and TRBJ2-7; 7 bases fit TRBD2. This CDR3 contains 15 residues. V lost 0 bases to trimming and J lost 3 bases; unmatched junction nucleotides: 5. Germline V gene sequence: CDR1 SGHAT, CDR2 FQNNGV. CDR3 loop: CASSLELAPNYEQYF. The CDR3 nucleotides read TGTGCCAGCAGCTTAGAACTAGCGCCTAACTACGAGCAGTACTTC.

The chain links TRBV19 to TRBJ2-1; the D gene is possibly TRBD2 (5 bases). The V end lost 5 bases, the J end lost 0 bases, and 8 bases lay between the germline ends. Germline values: CDR1 LNHDA, CDR2 SQIVND (reference sequence). This CDR3 has 14 residues. CDR3 sequence (DNA): TGTGCCAGTAGTCGAGGGAGCTCCTACAATGAGCAGTTCTTC. Its translation: CASSRGSSYNEQFF. Looking up the rest from reference TRBV19 and TRBJ2-1 gives the full variable domain: DGGITQSPKYLFRKEGQNVTLSCEQNLNHDAMYWYRQDPGQGLRLIYYSQIVNDFQKGDIAEGYSVSREKKESFPLTVTSAQKNPTAFYLCASSRGSSYNEQFFGPGTRLTVL.

The chain carries TRBV9 and TRBJ2-7; 10 nucleotides line up with TRBD2. Unmatched junction bases numbered 6, after V lost 0 bases and J lost 3 bases. The CDR3 spans 16 residues. From germline, CDR1 is SGDLS and CDR2 YYNGEE. The CDR3, as DNA: TGTGCCAGCAGCGTAGCTTCTAGCGGGAGTCTCTACGAGCAGTACTTC. This gives the protein CASSVASSGSLYEQYF.

The chain has TRBV6-5 and TRBJ1-1; 8 nucleotides line up with TRBD1. V trimming: 6 bases; J trimming: 9 bases; junction bases outside the gene matches: 12. Germline CDR1 and CDR2: MNHEY and SVGAGI. The CDR3 contains 14 residues. The CDR3 DNA is TGTGCCAGCAGCATCTTGGGACAGGCCGGGAAAGCTTTCTTT. It codes for CASSILGQAGKAFF.

About this clone: One end of the junction does not line up with germline, which may come from a read error. The rearrangement uses TRBV19 and TRBJ2-3, with TRBD2 matching 7 bases. The CDR3 covers 16 residues. The germline gives CDR1 LNHDA, CDR2 SQIVND (reference sequence). The DNA of the CDR3 is TGTGCCAGTAGTCTAGAGTCGCGGGGGTTCACAGATACGCAGTATTTT. Its translation is CASSLESRGFTDTQYF.

The V gene is TRBV27, the J gene TRBJ1-1, with D tentatively TRBD1 (5 bases). The CDR3 is 13 amino acids. Germline CDR1 reads MNHEY; CDR2 reads SMNVEV (reference sequence). V was pared by 1 base and J by 5 bases, with 8 bases between. The CDR3 loop reads CASSLWRGTEAFF. The CDR3 DNA follows: TGTGCCAGCAGTTTATGGAGGGGAACTGAAGCTTTCTTT.

This clone was counted a few times. The chain has TRBV7-2 and TRBJ2-2; 9 positions match TRBD2. V was clipped by 1 base and J by 4 bases; unmatched bases: 10. CDR1 SGHTA and CDR2 FQGNSA come from the germline V gene. The CDR3 is 18 residues long. DNA of the CDR3: TGTGCCAGCAGCTTAGGAAGGCTCGCGGGAGGGGCCACCGGGGAGCTGTTTTTT. This translates into CASSLGRLAGGATGELFF.

This clone occurred a few times. DNA of the CDR3: TGCCTTTGTTCCGAGGGCCTTGAAGCTTTCTTT. Amino acid sequence: CLCSEGLEAFF. The V call is TRBV20-1, the J call TRBJ1-1; D ambiguous. The CDR3 spans 11 residues. Germline assignment: CDR1 DFQATT and CDR2 SNEGSKA (reference sequence).

This clone was counted only a few times. CDR3: CASSQDRTLFYGYTF. The CDR3 nucleotides read TGTGCCAGCAGCCAAGATAGGACACTCTTCTATGGCTACACCTTC. The V call is TRBV4-2, the J call TRBJ1-2, with a tentative D call TRBD1 (5 bases). The CDR3 loop spans 15 amino acids. V was shortened by 0 bases and J by 4 bases, with 12 bases between the two germline ends. Germline V gene sequence: CDR1 LGHNA, CDR2 YNFKEQ.